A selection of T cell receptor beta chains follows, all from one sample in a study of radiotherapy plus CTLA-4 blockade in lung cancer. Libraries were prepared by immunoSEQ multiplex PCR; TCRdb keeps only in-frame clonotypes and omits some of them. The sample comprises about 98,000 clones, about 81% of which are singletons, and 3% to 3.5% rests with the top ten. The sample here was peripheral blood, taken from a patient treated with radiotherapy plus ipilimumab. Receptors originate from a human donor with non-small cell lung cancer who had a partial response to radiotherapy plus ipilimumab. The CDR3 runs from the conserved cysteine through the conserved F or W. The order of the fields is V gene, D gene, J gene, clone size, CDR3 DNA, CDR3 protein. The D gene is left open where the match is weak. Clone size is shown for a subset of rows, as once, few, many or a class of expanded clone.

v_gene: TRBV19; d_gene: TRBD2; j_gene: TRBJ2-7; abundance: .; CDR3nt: TGTGCCAGTAGTGCCTGGACTAGGAGCTCCTACGAGCAGTACTTC; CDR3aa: CASSAWTRSSYEQYF
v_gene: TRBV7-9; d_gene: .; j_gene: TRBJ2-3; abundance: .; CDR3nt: TGTGCCAGCAGGGAGGGGGCGCTTAGCACAGATACGCAGTATTTT; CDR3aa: CASREGALSTDTQYF
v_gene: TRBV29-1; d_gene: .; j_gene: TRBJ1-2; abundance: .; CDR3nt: TGCAGCGTTGACCAAGGGGGGGGCGAAGACTATGGCTACACCTTC; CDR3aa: CSVDQGGGEDYGYTF
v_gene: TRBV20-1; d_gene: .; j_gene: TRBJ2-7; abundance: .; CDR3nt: TGCAGTGCCCTTAGCTACGAGCAGTACTTC; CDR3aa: CSALSYEQYF
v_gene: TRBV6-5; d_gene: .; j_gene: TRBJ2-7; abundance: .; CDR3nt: TGTGCCAGCACCCAGGACTTAAGCTCCTACGAGCAGTACTTC; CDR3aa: CASTQDLSSYEQYF
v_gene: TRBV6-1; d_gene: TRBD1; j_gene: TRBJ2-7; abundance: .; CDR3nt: TGTGCCAGCAGAAGGACAGGGGATTCCGACGAGCAGTACTTC; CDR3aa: CASRRTGDSDEQYF
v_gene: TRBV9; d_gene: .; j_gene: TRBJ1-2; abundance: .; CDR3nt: TGTGCCAGCAGAGACAGCAATACCTATGGCTACACCTTC; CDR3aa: CASRDSNTYGYTF
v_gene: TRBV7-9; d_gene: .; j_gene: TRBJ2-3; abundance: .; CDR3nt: TGTGCCAGCAGCCCAATCACAGATACGCAGTATTTT; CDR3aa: CASSPITDTQYF
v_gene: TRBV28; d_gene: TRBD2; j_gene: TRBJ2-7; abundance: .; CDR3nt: TGTGCCAGCAGTTTAGTAGCGGGAGCCTACGAGCAGTACTTC; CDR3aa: CASSLVAGAYEQYF
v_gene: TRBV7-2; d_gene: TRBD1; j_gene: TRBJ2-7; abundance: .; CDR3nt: TGTGCCAGCAGCTTGGGACAGGGGGCCGACGAGCAGTACTTC; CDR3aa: CASSLGQGADEQYF
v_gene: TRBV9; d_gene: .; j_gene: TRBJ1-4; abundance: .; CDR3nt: TGTGCCAGCAGCGTAGGGAGGGCCAATGAAAAACTGTTTTTT; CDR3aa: CASSVGRANEKLFF
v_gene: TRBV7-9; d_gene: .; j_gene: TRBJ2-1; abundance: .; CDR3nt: TGTGCCAGCTACGCGGTAAACTGGCACTCCAATGAGCAGTTCTTC; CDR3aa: CASYAVNWHSNEQFF
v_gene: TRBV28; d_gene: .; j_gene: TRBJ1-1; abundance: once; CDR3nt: TGTGCCAGCAGATGGACTAACACTGAAGCTTTCTTT; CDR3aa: CASRWTNTEAFF
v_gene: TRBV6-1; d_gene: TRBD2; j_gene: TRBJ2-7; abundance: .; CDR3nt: TGTGCCAGCAGTGAAGCGGGGGGGAGCTCCTACGAGCAGTACTTC; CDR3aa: CASSEAGGSSYEQYF
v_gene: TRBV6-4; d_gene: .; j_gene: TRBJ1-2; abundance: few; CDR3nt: TGTGCCAGCAGTCACCTTTGGGGGGTTGGGTATGGCTACACCTTC; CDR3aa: CASSHLWGVGYGYTF
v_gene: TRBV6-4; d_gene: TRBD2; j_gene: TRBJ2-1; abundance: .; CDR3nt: TGTGCCAGCAGTGACGGGGGGGGTGGGGGTGAGCAGTTCTTC; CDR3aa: CASSDGGGGGEQFF
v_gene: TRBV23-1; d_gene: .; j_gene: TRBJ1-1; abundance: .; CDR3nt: TGCGCCCCCCCGGGAGGGGTCACTGAAGCTTTCTTT; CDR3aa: CAPPGGVTEAFF
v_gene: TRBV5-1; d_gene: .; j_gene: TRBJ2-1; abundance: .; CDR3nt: TGCGCCAGCAGCCCAGGGGGGCGGAGCTCCTACAATGAGCAGTTCTTC; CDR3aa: CASSPGGRSSYNEQFF
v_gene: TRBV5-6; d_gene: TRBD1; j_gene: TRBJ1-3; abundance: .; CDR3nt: TGTGCCAGCAGCCGCCGGGGACAGGGACCCTCTGGAAACACCATATATTTT; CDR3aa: CASSRRGQGPSGNTIYF
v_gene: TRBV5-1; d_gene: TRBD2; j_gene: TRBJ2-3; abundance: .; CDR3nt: TGCGCCAGCAGTTTAGCGGGAGCCTTACAACCGACAGATACGCAGTATTTT; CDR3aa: CASSLAGALQPTDTQYF
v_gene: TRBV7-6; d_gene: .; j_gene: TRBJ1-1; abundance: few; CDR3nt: TGTGCCAGCAGCTCTTCCACTGAAGCTTTCTTT; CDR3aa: CASSSSTEAFF
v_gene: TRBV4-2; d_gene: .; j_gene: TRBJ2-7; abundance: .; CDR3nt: TGTGCCAGCAGCTTGGAGGGGGGGCCCTACGAGCAGTACTTC; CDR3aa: CASSLEGGPYEQYF
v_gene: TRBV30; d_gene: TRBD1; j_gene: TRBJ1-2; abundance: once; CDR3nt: TGTGCCTGGACCGCTACAGGGGCTAGCTACACCTTC; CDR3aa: CAWTATGASYTF
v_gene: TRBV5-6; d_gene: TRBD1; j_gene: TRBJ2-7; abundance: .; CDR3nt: TGTGCCAGCAGCTTCGGACAGGGGGCCTCCTACGAGCAGTACTTC; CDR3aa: CASSFGQGASYEQYF
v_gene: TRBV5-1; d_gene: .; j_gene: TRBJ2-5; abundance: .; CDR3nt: TGCGCCAGCAGCCCCCCGGGGGGCGGAGGAAAGACCCAGTACTTC; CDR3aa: CASSPPGGGGKTQYF
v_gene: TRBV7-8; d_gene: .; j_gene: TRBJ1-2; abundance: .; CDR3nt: TGTGCCAGCAGCTTAAGCCAGGGAAGACCTAACTATGGCTACACCTTC; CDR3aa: CASSLSQGRPNYGYTF
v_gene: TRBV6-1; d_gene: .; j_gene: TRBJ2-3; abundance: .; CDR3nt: TGTGCCAGCAGAACGGGACTCCACACAGATACGCAGTATTTT; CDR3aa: CASRTGLHTDTQYF
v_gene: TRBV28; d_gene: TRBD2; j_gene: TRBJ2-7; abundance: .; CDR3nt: TGTGCCAGCAGTTTTCCCCAGGGCGGGAGTTCCTACGAGCAGTACTTC; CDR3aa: CASSFPQGGSSYEQYF
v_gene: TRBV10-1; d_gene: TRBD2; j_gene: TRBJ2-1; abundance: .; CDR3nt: TGCGCCAGCAGTGAGGGGACTAGCGTAAATGAGCAGTTCTTC; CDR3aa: CASSEGTSVNEQFF
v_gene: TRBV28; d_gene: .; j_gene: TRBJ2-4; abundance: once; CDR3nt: TGTGCCAGCTTTGACACCCGATCAGCCAAAAACATTCAGTACTTC; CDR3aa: CASFDTRSAKNIQYF